This T cell receptor beta chain was identified in a study of CD8+ T cells in alopecia areata. Whole-study context: Dosing with tofacitinib proceeded for 6 to 18 months, followed by 6 months off drug. Overall study findings and caveats: Sequence data from scalp samples additionally include resident alphabeta T cells of normal skin.

Reverse transcription of extracted RNA yielded cDNA, which provided the sequencing template. Sequencing was performed with immunoSEQ multiplex PCR; in TCRdb, only in-frame clones are kept and a portion is missing. The data contain about 270,000 clones, over 45% of them seen just once; the ten biggest clones take up 0.93%. Treatment noted: oral pan-JAK inhibitor, 5-10 mg twice daily. Sampling of alopecia areata patients yielded lesional scalp punch biopsies as well as peripheral blood. This CDR3 has 16 amino acids. Germline loops: CDR1 SGHRS, CDR2 YFSETQ. Trimming cost V 0 bases and J 5 bases, with 17 bases left between them. Regarding this clone: Its antigen is as yet unknown.

Here the sequenced sample was CD4+ T cells sorted from blood, taken around week 54, from a patient treated with tofacitinib. The J gene is TRBJ1-1, the V gene TRBV5-1, with a possible D match to TRBD1 (5 bases). This receptor was identified in a human donor with alopecia areata. The CDR3 coding sequence is TGCGCCAGCAGCTTGGGTACCGGGACGGGGGGTACTGAAGCTTTCTTT. As protein: CASSLGTGTGGTEAFF.